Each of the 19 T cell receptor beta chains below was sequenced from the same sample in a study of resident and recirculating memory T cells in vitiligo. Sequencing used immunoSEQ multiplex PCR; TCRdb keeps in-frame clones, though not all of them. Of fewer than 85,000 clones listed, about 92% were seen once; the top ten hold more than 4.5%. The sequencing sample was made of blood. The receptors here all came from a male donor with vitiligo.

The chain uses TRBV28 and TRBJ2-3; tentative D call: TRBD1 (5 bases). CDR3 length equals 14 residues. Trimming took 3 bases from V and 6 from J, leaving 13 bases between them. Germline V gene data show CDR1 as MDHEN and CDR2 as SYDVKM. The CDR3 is CASSLEGAGDTQYF. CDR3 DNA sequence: TGTGCCAGCAGTTTGGAAGGGGCTGGTGATACGCAGTATTTT.

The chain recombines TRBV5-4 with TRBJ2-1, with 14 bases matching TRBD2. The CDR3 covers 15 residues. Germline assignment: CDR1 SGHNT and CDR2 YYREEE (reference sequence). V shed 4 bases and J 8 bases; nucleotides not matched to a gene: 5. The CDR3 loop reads CASSTGLAGGYEQFF. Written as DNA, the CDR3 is TGTGCCAGCAGCACCGGACTAGCGGGAGGTTATGAGCAGTTCTTC.

The CDR3 sequence is CASSNRRGNNEQFF. The CDR3 nucleotides are TGCGCCAGCAGCAACCGGAGGGGAAACAATGAGCAGTTCTTC. The rearrangement uses TRBV4-1 and TRBJ2-1; a possible D gene is TRBD2 (6 bases). CDR1 is MGHRA, CDR2 YSYEKL, per germline. This CDR3 has 14 residues. V was clipped by 5 bases and J by 5 bases, with 13 bases between them.

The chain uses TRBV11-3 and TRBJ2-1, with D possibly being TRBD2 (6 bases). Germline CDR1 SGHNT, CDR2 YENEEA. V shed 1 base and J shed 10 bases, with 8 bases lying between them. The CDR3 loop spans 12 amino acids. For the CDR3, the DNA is TGTGCCAGCAGCTTAGCGGGGGACGAGCAGTTCTTC. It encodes CASSLAGDEQFF.

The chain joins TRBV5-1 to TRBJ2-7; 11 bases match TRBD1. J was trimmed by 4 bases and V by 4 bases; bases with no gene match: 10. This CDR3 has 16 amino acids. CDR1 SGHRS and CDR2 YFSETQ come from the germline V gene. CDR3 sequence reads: CASSPAAGQGAYEQYF. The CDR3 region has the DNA TGCGCCAGCAGCCCCGCTGCCGGACAGGGGGCATACGAGCAGTACTTC.

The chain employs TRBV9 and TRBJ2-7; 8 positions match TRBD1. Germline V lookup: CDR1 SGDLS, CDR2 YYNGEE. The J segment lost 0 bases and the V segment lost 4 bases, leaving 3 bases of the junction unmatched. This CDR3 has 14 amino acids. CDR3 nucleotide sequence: TGTGCCAGCAGCCAGGGACAGGACTCCTACGAGCAGTACTTC. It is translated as CASSQGQDSYEQYF. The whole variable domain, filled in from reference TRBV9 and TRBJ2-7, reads DSGVTQTPKHLITATGQRVTLRCSPRSGDLSVYWYQQSLDQGLQFLIQYYNGEERAKGNILERFSAQQFPDLHSELNLSSLELGDSALYFCASSQGQDSYEQYFGPGTRLTVT.

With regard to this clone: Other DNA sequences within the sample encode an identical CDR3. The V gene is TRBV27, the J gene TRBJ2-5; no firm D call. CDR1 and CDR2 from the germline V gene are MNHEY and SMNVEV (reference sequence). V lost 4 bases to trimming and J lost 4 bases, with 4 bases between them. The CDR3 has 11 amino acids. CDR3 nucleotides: TGTGCCAGCAGTTCCCGAGAGACCCAGTACTTC. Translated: CASSSRETQYF.

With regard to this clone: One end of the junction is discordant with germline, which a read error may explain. DNA for the CDR3: TGTGCCAGCAGTCTATGGGGCCTTAGCGGGGAGGGGACCTACGAGCAGTACTTC. Amino acid sequence: CASSLWGLSGEGTYEQYF. The chain recombines TRBV28 with TRBJ2-7; 8 positions match TRBD2. From germline, CDR1 is MDHEN and CDR2 SYDVKM. The CDR3 loop spans 18 amino acids.

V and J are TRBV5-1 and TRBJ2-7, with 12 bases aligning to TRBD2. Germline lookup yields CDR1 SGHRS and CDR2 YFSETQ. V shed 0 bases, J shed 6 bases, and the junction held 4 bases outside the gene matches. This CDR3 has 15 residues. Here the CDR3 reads CASSLDLAGGLEQYF. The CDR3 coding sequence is TGCGCCAGCAGCTTGGATCTAGCGGGAGGGCTCGAGCAGTACTTC. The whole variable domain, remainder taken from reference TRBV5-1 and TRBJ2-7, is KAGVTQTPRYLIKTRGQQVTLSCSPISGHRSVSWYQQTPGQGLQFLFEYFSETQRNKGNFPGRFSGRQFSNSRSEMNVSTLELGDSALYLCASSLDLAGGLEQYFGPGTRLTVT.

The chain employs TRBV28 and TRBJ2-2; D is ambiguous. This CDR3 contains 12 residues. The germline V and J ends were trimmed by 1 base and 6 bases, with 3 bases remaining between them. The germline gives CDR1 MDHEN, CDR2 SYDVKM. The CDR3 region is CASSLSAGELFF. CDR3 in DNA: TGTGCCAGCAGTTTATCGGCCGGGGAGCTGTTTTTT.

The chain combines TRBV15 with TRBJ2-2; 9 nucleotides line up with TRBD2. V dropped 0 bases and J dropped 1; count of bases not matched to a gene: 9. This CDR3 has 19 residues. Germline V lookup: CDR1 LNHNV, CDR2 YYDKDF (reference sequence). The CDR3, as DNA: TGTGCCACCAGCAGAGAAGGACTAGCGAGTTACCTGAACACCGGGGAGCTGTTTTTT. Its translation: CATSREGLASYLNTGELFF.

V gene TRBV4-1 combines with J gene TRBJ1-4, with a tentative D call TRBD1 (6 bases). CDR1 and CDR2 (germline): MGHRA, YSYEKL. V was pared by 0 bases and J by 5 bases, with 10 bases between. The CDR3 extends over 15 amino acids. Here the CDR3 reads CASSQEVQGNEKLFF. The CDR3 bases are TGCGCCAGCAGCCAAGAGGTGCAGGGGAATGAAAAACTGTTTTTT.

The CDR3 reads CSVESHRDLVRTEAFF. In nucleotides, the CDR3 is TGCAGCGTTGAATCTCACAGGGATCTAGTTAGGACTGAAGCTTTCTTT. The rearrangement uses TRBV29-1 and TRBJ1-1; TRBD1 might be the D (6 bases). Germline V gives CDR1 SQVTM, CDR2 ANQGSEA. The V gene lost 2 bases and the J gene lost 5 bases, with 21 bases spanning the gap. The CDR3 covers 16 residues.

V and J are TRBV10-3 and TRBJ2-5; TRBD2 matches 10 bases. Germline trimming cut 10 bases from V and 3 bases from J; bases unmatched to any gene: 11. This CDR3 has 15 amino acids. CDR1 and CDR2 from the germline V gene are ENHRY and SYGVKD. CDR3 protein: CATLAGVLSKETQYF. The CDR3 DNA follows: TGTGCCACTCTAGCGGGAGTTTTGTCAAAAGAGACCCAGTACTTC.

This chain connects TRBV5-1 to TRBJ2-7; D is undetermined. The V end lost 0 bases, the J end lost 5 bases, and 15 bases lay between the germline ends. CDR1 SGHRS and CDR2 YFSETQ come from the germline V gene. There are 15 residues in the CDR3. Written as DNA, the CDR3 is TGCGCCAGCAGCTTGGTGAGGAGTTTTGTACACGAGCAGTACTTC. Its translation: CASSLVRSFVHEQYF.

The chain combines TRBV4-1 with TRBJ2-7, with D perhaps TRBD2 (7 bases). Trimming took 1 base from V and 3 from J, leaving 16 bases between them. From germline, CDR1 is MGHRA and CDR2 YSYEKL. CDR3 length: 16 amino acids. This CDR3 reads CASSQGGAGALYEQYF. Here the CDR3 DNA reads TGCGCCAGCAGCCAAGGGGGGGCGGGGGCCCTCTACGAGCAGTACTTC.

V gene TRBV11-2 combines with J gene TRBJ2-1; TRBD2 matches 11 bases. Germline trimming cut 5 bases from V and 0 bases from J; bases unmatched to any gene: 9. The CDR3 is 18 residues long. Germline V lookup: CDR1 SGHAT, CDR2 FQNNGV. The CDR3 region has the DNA TGTGCCAGCAGCCAGACGGGACTAGCGGTTAGCTCCTACAATGAGCAGTTCTTC. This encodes CASSQTGLAVSSYNEQFF.

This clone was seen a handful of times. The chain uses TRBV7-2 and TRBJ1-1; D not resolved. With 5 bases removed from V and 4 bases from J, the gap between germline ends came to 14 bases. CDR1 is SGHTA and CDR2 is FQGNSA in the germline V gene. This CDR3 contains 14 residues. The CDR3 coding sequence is TGTGCCAGCAGCCGAGGGCTTCAACTCACTGAAGCTTTCTTT. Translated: CASSRGLQLTEAFF.

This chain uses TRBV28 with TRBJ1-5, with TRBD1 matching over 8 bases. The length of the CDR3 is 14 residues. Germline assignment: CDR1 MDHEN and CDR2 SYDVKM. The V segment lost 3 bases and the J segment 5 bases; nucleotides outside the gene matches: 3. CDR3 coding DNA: TGTGCCAGCAGTTTGGACAGGGACGATCAGCCCCAGCATTTT. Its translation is CASSLDRDDQPQHF.